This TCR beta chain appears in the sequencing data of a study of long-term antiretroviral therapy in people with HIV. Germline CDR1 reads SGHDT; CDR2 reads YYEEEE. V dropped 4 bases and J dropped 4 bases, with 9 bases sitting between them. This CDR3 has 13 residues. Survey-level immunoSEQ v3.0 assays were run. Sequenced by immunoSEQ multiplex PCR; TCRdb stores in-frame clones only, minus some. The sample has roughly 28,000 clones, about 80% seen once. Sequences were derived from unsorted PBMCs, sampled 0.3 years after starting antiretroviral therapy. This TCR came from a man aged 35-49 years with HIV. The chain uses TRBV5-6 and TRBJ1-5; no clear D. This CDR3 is CASSAGKNQPQHF. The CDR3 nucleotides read TGTGCCAGCAGCGCCGGGAAGAATCAGCCCCAGCATTTT.